This entry is about one T cell receptor (beta chain). Its matching antigen is unknown. A read error may account for a junction end that differs from germline. This CDR3 region has 16 residues. CDR1 and CDR2 from the germline V gene are SSHAT and FNYEAQ (reference sequence). The data were obtained in a study of T cell responses to AZD1222 COVID-19 vaccine. Findings of the study overall: Clonal diversity was possibly underestimated; the donors were predominantly white British and more often female. The study found Spike-specific TCR breadth and depth rose after two AZD1222 doses. Only a handful of AZD1222 recipients tested seropositive at baseline.

The data were produced by immunoSEQ multiplex PCR, yet TCRdb's version contains in-frame clones alone and is incomplete. In the table there are about 170,000 clones, approximately 90% of which are singletons. The sequence came from an adult in good health. The chain links TRBV7-7 to TRBJ2-1; 11 bases fit TRBD2. The sample was peripheral blood, taken on day 0 of AZD1222 vaccination. In DNA form, the CDR3 reads TGTGCTAGCAGCCCAGGTCTAGCGGGGGGAACCAGGAGGCAGTTCTTC. It encodes CASSPGLAGGTRRQFF.